This T cell receptor beta chain was retrieved from a study of regulatory T cells in long-lasting Graves disease. Building the TCR beta libraries relied on iRepertoire HTBI primers, and CDR3 regions underwent Arm-PCR. TCRdb used MiXCR to reprocess the multiplex PCR reads, holding one entry per CDR3 protein. The table includes hundreds of thousands of distinct CDR3 sequences, less than 25% detected once. The study's findings and limits: Patients whose Graves' disease persisted exhibited lower TCR diversity than those newly diagnosed.

As for time point: persistent/refractory GD, antithyroid drugs over 5 years with positive TRAb. The TCR library was made from RNA extracted from PBMCs. With respect to this clonotype: The antigen is undetermined.

This specimen consisted of peripheral blood mononuclear cells (PBMCs), obtained when the disease was refractory, from a patient treated with antithyroid drugs. This receptor was taken from a female donor with Graves disease.

The CDR3 bases are TGTGCCAGCAGCTACTTCGACAGGAAAAATGAAAAACTGTTTTTT. Its protein is CASSYFDRKNEKLFF. The chain carries TRBV5-4 and TRBJ1-4; perhaps TRBD1 as D (6 bases). The V end was cut by 3 bases, the J end by 5 bases, with 14 bases between. Germline CDR1 is SGHNT and CDR2 is YYREEE (reference sequence). This CDR3 spans 15 amino acids.